Shown below are 27 T cell receptor beta chains from a single sample sequenced in a study of regulatory T cells in long-lasting Graves disease. Time point described: persistent/refractory GD, antithyroid drugs over 5 years with positive TRAb. Extracted PBMC RNA gave rise to the TCR library. In building TCR beta libraries, iRepertoire HTBI primers were used together with Arm-PCR of CDR3 regions. One entry per CDR3 protein results from TCRdb running MiXCR on the multiplex PCR reads. This table holds approximately 470,000 distinct CDR3 sequences, around 21% found once. The source material was peripheral blood mononuclear cells (PBMCs), sampled when the disease was refractory, from a patient treated with antithyroid drugs. The receptor source for this set is a female donor with Graves disease.

This clonotype was recorded many times. This sequence joins TRBV12-3 or TRBV12-4 and TRBJ1-5; tentatively, D is TRBD1 (6 bases). V was pared by 6 bases and J by 0 bases, with 9 bases between. This CDR3 has 14 amino acids. CDR3 sequence reads: CASSVDSSNQPQHF. CDR3 DNA sequence: TGTGCCAGCAGCGTGGACAGTAGCAATCAGCCCCAGCATTTT.

Here the CDR3 reads CASSSGVGQAYGYTF. In DNA, the CDR3 is TGTGCCAGCAGTTCTGGAGTGGGCCAGGCCTATGGCTACACCTTC. The chain links TRBV12-3 or TRBV12-4 to TRBJ1-2; D gene uncertain. The ends were cut back, 4 bases at V and 4 bases at J, with 16 bases in the middle. CDR3 length: 15 residues.

This clonotype was picked up a small number of times. Germline and junction disagree at one end, which may indicate a read error. The chain recombines TRBV7-2 with TRBJ2-7; 8 bases line up with TRBD2. This CDR3 contains 16 residues. The V gene's germline CDR1 is SGHTA and CDR2 FQGNSA. The CDR3 protein is CASSLSSGRGSYEQYF. In nucleotides, the CDR3 is TGCGCCAGCAGCCTATCAAGCGGGAGAGGCTCCTACGAGCAGTACTTC.

This clonotype came up a few times. The V call is TRBV19, the J call TRBJ1-1; the D is unclear. Trimming took 7 bases from V and 0 from J, leaving 15 bases between them. CDR1 and CDR2 from the germline V gene are LNHDA and SQIVND (reference sequence). This CDR3 region has 15 residues. The CDR3 spells CASMGIEGVNTEAFF. The CDR3 DNA reads TGTGCCAGTATGGGGATTGAGGGAGTGAACACTGAAGCTTTCTTT.

On this clonotype itself: This may stem from a read error, because a much larger clone lies one nucleotide away. This sequence joins TRBV6-2 or TRBV6-3 and TRBJ2-7; 14 bases match TRBD2. CDR3 size: 17 residues. The germline V gene has CDR1 MNHEY and CDR2 SVGEGT. This chain's CDR3 is CASSYSGLAGDSHEQYF. The CDR3 bases are TGTGCCAGCAGTTACTCGGGACTAGCGGGAGACTCCCACGAGCAGTACTTC.

This clonotype was seen only a few times. The chain recombines TRBV27 with TRBJ2-7, with 8 positions matching TRBD2. The length of the CDR3 is 15 residues. J lost 6 bases, V lost 4 bases, and 11 bases had no gene match. Per the germline V gene, CDR1 is MNHEY and CDR2 is SMNVEV (reference sequence). The CDR3 region is CASSSGGRALLEQYF. CDR3 in DNA: TGTGCCAGCAGTTCGGGAGGGAGGGCCCTCCTCGAGCAGTACTTC.

This clonotype appeared many times. This chain joins TRBV30 and TRBJ1-6; no clear D gene. Germline V gene sequence: CDR1 GTSNPN, CDR2 SVGIG (reference sequence). The CDR3 totals 12 residues. With 8 bases removed from V and 7 bases from J, the gap between germline ends came to 12 bases. Here the CDR3 reads CAGSIGNSPLHF. As DNA, the CDR3 is TGTGCCGGGTCCATAGGGAATTCACCCCTCCACTTT.

With regard to this clonotype: One base away lies a much larger clone, so this may be a sequencing read error. This chain connects TRBV6-2 or TRBV6-3 to TRBJ1-1, with 7 bases that match TRBD1. The CDR3 loop spans 18 amino acids. Germline V CDR1 and CDR2: MNHEY, SVGEGT. The CDR3 here is CASSEKFGAGGRNTGAFF. CDR3 sequence (DNA): TGTGCCAGCAGTGAAAAGTTTGGGGCAGGGGGGAGGAACACTGGAGCTTTCTTT.

This clonotype was observed at least ten times. The chain links TRBV6-4 to TRBJ1-1, with TRBD1 matching over 7 bases. V lost 6 bases, J lost 3 bases, and 13 bases stayed unmatched. Germline V gives CDR1 MRHNA, CDR2 SNTAGT. The CDR3 length is 16 residues. The CDR3 here is CASSNRGGSPYTEAFF. Written as DNA, the CDR3 is TGTGCCAGCAGCAACCGAGGGGGCTCCCCTTACACTGAAGCTTTCTTT.

This CDR3 is CASSPQGAYNEQFF. CDR3 nucleotide sequence: TGTGCCAGCAGCCCACAGGGGGCTTACAATGAGCAGTTCTTC. The V call is TRBV11-2, the J call TRBJ2-1; 9 positions match TRBD1. The CDR3 totals 14 residues. CDR1 and CDR2 from the germline V gene are SGHAT and FQNNGV. Trimming took 5 bases from V and 4 from J; bases not matched to a gene: 3. The full variable domain, completed using reference TRBV11-2 and TRBJ2-1, is EAGVAQSPRYKIIEKRQSVAFWCNPISGHATLYWYQQILGQGPKLLIQFQNNGVVDDSQLPKDRFSAERLKGVDSTLKIQPAKLEDSAVYLCASSPQGAYNEQFFGPGTRLTVL.

In its sample, this clonotype was seen a few times. The chain joins TRBV29-1 to TRBJ1-1; TRBD1 is a possible D gene (6 bases). This CDR3 region has 14 residues. Germline V gene sequence: CDR1 SQVTM, CDR2 ANQGSEA. The V gene lost 6 bases and the J gene lost 1 base, with 15 bases spanning the gap. The CDR3, as DNA: TGCAGCGTCGCTTACCGGGGGGCGAACACTGAAGCTTTCTTT. It codes for CSVAYRGANTEAFF.

This clonotype was detected many times. The genes are TRBV5-5 and TRBJ1-4; maybe TRBD1 (5 bases). The ends were cut back, 2 bases at V and 0 bases at J, with 14 bases in the middle. The germline V gene encodes CDR1 SGHKS and CDR2 YYEKEE (reference sequence). There are 17 residues in the CDR3. CDR3 nucleotide sequence: TGTGCCAGCAGCTTCGGACCCGGGACGGCAACTAATGAAAAACTGTTTTTT. Amino acids: CASSFGPGTATNEKLFF.

The rearrangement links TRBV29-1 to TRBJ1-2; TRBD1 matches 7 bases. V trimming: 3 bases; J trimming: 4 bases; junction bases outside the gene matches: 2. Germline V gives CDR1 SQVTM, CDR2 ANQGSEA. The CDR3 contains 12 residues. This chain's CDR3 is CSVDTGVYGYTF. The CDR3 nucleotides are TGCAGCGTTGATACAGGGGTCTATGGCTACACCTTC. Using reference TRBV29-1 and TRBJ1-2 for the parts outside the CDR3, the full variable domain is SAVISQKPSRDICQRGTSLTIQCQVDSQVTMMFWYRQQPGQSLTLIATANQGSEATYESGFVIDKFPISRPNLTFSTLTVSNMSPEDSSIYLCSVDTGVYGYTFGSGTRLTVV.

This clonotype has a single count. The chain joins TRBV20-1 to TRBJ1-1, with D perhaps TRBD1 (5 bases). There are 15 residues in the CDR3. Trimming pared 1 base from V and 0 bases from J, leaving 12 bases between. Per germline, CDR1 DFQATT and CDR2 SNEGSKA (reference sequence). The CDR3 sequence: CSARVGVGMNTEAFF. The CDR3 DNA sequence: TGCAGTGCTAGAGTAGGGGTCGGGATGAACACTGAAGCTTTCTTT.

This clonotype was counted ten times or more. V gene TRBV28 combines with J gene TRBJ1-5, with D tentatively TRBD1 (5 bases). The CDR3 is 14 amino acids. Per germline, CDR1 MDHEN and CDR2 SYDVKM. With 4 bases removed from V and 11 bases from J, the gap between germline ends came to 18 bases. The CDR3, as DNA: TGTGCCAGCAGTTGGGGGACTGAATGGTCGGCCCAGCATTTT. Amino acids: CASSWGTEWSAQHF.

This clonotype has a count of ten or more. The chain links TRBV6-1 to TRBJ2-5, with a tentative D call TRBD1 (5 bases). This CDR3 has 14 amino acids. Trimming stripped 2 bases from V and 4 bases from J, with 11 bases between. CDR1 and CDR2 from the germline V gene are MNHNS and SASEGT. The CDR3 reads CASSEKARAETQYF. Here the CDR3 DNA reads TGTGCCAGCAGTGAAAAGGCCAGGGCAGAGACCCAGTACTTC.

At least ten counts were recorded for this clonotype. This chain links TRBV24-1 with TRBJ2-5; D is undetermined. The V end was cut by 4 bases, the J end by 4 bases, with 6 bases between. Germline V lookup: CDR1 KGHDR, CDR2 SFDVKD. The CDR3 runs 12 residues. The CDR3 sequence: CATSDHPETQYF. Written as DNA, the CDR3 is TGTGCCACCAGTGACCATCCAGAGACCCAGTACTTC.

The J gene is TRBJ2-2, the V gene TRBV28; either TRBD1 or TRBD2 may fit D (5 bases each). V dropped 4 bases and J dropped 7 bases, with 10 bases sitting between them. Germline V gene lookup returns CDR1 MDHEN and CDR2 SYDVKM. The CDR3 sequence is 13 residues long. CDR3 sequence reads: CASSWGIGGELFF. DNA of the CDR3: TGTGCCAGCAGTTGGGGGATCGGCGGGGAGCTGTTTTTT.

This clonotype was seen at least ten times. The chain combines TRBV20-1 with TRBJ1-2; D perhaps matches TRBD1 (6 bases). The CDR3 sequence is 14 residues long. Trimming cost V 5 bases and J 2 bases, with 15 bases left between them. Germline V gene data show CDR1 as DFQATT and CDR2 as SNEGSKA (reference sequence). CDR3 region: CSAWAGQTNYGYTF. The CDR3 DNA reads as TGCAGTGCTTGGGCGGGACAAACGAACTATGGCTACACCTTC.

The genes are TRBV11-2 and TRBJ2-2; D is unresolved. Trimming stripped 1 base from V and 3 bases from J, with 3 bases between. Germline values: CDR1 SGHAT, CDR2 FQNNGV. This CDR3 contains 13 residues. CDR3 sequence reads: CASSLVHTGELFF. CDR3 nucleotide sequence: TGTGCCAGCAGCTTAGTTCACACCGGGGAGCTGTTTTTT.

This chain uses TRBV20-1 with TRBJ2-3; no clear D gene. This CDR3 comprises 14 residues. The V and J ends lost 4 bases and 1 base respectively, with 12 bases between them. CDR1 and CDR2 from the germline V gene are DFQATT and SNEGSKA (reference sequence). CDR3 residues: CSATDEPRTDTQYF. Written as DNA, the CDR3 is TGCAGTGCTACCGACGAACCCCGCACAGATACGCAGTATTTT.

Ten or more counts support this clonotype. The chain links TRBV11-2 to TRBJ2-7, with 9 nucleotides matching TRBD2. Germline V CDR1 and CDR2: SGHAT, FQNNGV. This CDR3 is 14 amino acids long. The V gene end was trimmed by 3 bases and the J gene end by 6 bases; junction bases not matched to a gene: 6. The CDR3 DNA is TGTGCCAGCAGCTTGGCGGGAGGGCCGTCCGAGCAGTACTTC. Amino acids: CASSLAGGPSEQYF.

This clonotype came up many times. The chain combines TRBV7-8 with TRBJ2-7, with D possibly TRBD1 on 6 matching bases. CDR3 size: 13 residues. Germline values: CDR1 SGHVS, CDR2 FQNEAQ. V was pared by 6 bases and J by 3 bases, with 12 bases between. The CDR3 protein is CASRYRAGYEQYF. The CDR3 DNA reads as TGTGCCAGCAGATACAGGGCAGGCTACGAGCAGTACTTC.

This clonotype has ten or more counts. The chain uses TRBV30 and TRBJ2-7; 10 bases line up with TRBD2. With 4 bases clipped from V and 0 bases from J, the junction kept 12 bases outside the gene matches. Germline V gene lookup returns CDR1 GTSNPN and CDR2 SVGIG (reference sequence). This CDR3 region has 17 residues. The CDR3 sequence: CAWTVPGLAYSSYEQYF. Here the CDR3 DNA reads TGTGCCTGGACCGTCCCGGGACTAGCGTATTCCTCCTACGAGCAGTACTTC.

The chain is built from TRBV29-1 and TRBJ2-1; 7 bases agree with TRBD2. This CDR3 is built from 15 residues. Germline values: CDR1 SQVTM, CDR2 ANQGSEA. Trimming cost V 1 base and J 0 bases; bases outside gene matches: 3. The CDR3 DNA reads TGCAGCGTTGAAGTGCGGGGGAGCTCCTACAATGAGCAGTTCTTC. Encoded protein: CSVEVRGSSYNEQFF.

This clonotype was detected a few times. The chain links TRBV7-9 to TRBJ1-6, with TRBD1 identical over 7 bases. The germline V gene has CDR1 SEHNR and CDR2 FQNEAQ (reference sequence). CDR3 length equals 15 residues. With 4 bases clipped from V and 5 bases from J, the junction kept 5 bases outside the gene matches. CDR3 bases: TGTGCCAGCAGCTCTCCCGGGACAGATAATTCACCCCTCCACTTT. Translation: CASSSPGTDNSPLHF.

V usage is TRBV19 and J usage is TRBJ2-7, with 7 bases aligning to TRBD1. The CDR3 is made up of 13 amino acids. V was pared by 5 bases and J by 4 bases, with 5 bases of the junction left unmatched. Germline values: CDR1 LNHDA, CDR2 SQIVND (reference sequence). CDR3 in DNA: TGTGCCAGTAGTCTAGGGGGCTGGTACGAGCAGTACTTC. Encoded protein: CASSLGGWYEQYF. Using reference TRBV19 and TRBJ2-7 for the parts outside the CDR3, the full variable domain is DGGITQSPKYLFRKEGQNVTLSCEQNLNHDAMYWYRQDPGQGLRLIYYSQIVNDFQKGDIAEGYSVSREKKESFPLTVTSAQKNPTAFYLCASSLGGWYEQYFGPGTRLTVT.